This T cell receptor (beta chain) stems from a study of cytomegalovirus exposure and HLA in healthy donors. PCR used 60 Vbeta primers and 13 Jbeta primers. The data were produced by immunoSEQ multiplex PCR, yet TCRdb's version contains in-frame clones alone and is incomplete. This sample carries about 140,000 clones, around 79% of them seen once, and the ten largest clones take around 1%. Germline V lookup: CDR1 SGHTA, CDR2 FQGNSA. The CDR3 has 12 amino acids. The trim removed 6 bases at V and 6 bases at J, leaving 3 bases unmatched. Overall study findings and caveats: CMV serostatus stood as the only immune exposure information on hand. Common viral pathogens seemed to be connected with several of the most significant clusters, according to a later analysis. There were reportedly fewer N-insertions in an Asian-associated ancestry cluster than the roughly 670-donor mean, in a later analysis. In an earlier analysis, productive rearrangement rates for most beta V segments clustered near 87% or 30%.

To note about this clone: The antigen is undetermined.

Source material: PBMCs. The receptor comes from a man between 18 and 35 years old in good health and CMV-seronegative. This chain links TRBV7-2 with TRBJ2-3; TRBD2 agrees at 7 bases. The CDR3 protein is CASRWGGDTQYF. Written as DNA, the CDR3 is TGTGCCAGCAGATGGGGGGGGGATACGCAGTATTTT. The variable domain in full, completed from reference TRBV7-2 and TRBJ2-3, reads GAGVSQSPSNKVTEKGKDVELRCDPISGHTALYWYRQSLGQGLEFLIYFQGNSAPDKSGLPSDRFSAERTGGSVSTLTIQRTQQEDSAVYLCASRWGGDTQYFGPGTRLTVL.